Listed below are T cell receptor beta chains from one sample, sequenced in a study of T cells after yellow fever vaccination. TCRdb re-analysed the 5' RACE reads in MiXCR, keeping a single row per CDR3 protein. The sample includes fewer than 150,000 distinct CDR3 sequences, roughly 8% seen only once; the top ten take about 0.73%. Sequenced material: CD4+ T cells sorted from PBMCs, taken 5 days after the yellow fever booster vaccination. The source of these receptors is a man aged 30 to 39 who received the YFV17D yellow fever vaccine. CDR3s include the opening cysteine and the closing phenylalanine or tryptophan. A D gene is named only where the DNA matches it firmly. Not all rows give a size; the values are once, few, many and, for expanded clones, a class.

d_call	j_call	v_call	clone_size	cdr3_nt	cdr3_aa
NA	TRBJ2-1	TRBV5-8	many	TGTGCCAGCAGCCGTCTAGGCAGGGGAAACAATGAGCAGTTCTTC	CASSRLGRGNNEQFF
TRBD2	TRBJ2-1	TRBV20-1	many	TGCAGTGCTCCGACCTCTAGCGGGAGGAACTACAATGAGCAGTTCTTC	CSAPTSSGRNYNEQFF
NA	TRBJ2-7	TRBV20-1	many	TGCAGTGCTAGAGATAACGAGCAGTACTTC	CSARDNEQYF
NA	TRBJ1-1	TRBV5-6	many	TGTGCCAGCAGCTTGATTAGGGGGACGACCTATGAAGCTTTCTTT	CASSLIRGTTYEAFF
NA	TRBJ2-5	TRBV5-1	many	TGCGCCAGCAGCTTGTGGGGAGAGACCCAGTACTTC	CASSLWGETQYF
NA	TRBJ2-3	TRBV6-5	many	TGTGCCAGCAGTTCGCCACCGAACAGGGTCCACTCTAGCACAGATACGCAGTATTTT	CASSSPPNRVHSSTDTQYF
TRBD1	TRBJ1-3	TRBV18	NA	TGTGCCAGCTCATCGGGAGCCAGGGGGCAAGGAAACACCATATATTTT	CASSSGARGQGNTIYF
NA	TRBJ2-3	TRBV4-2	many	TGTGCCAGCAGCCAAGATACGAGCGCGGATACGCAGTATTTT	CASSQDTSADTQYF
TRBD2	TRBJ2-7	TRBV7-2	many	TGTGCCAGCAGCTATCGACTAGCGGGCCTCTACGAGCAGTACTTC	CASSYRLAGLYEQYF
NA	TRBJ2-5	TRBV5-4	few	TGTGCCAGCAGCTTCGGGACTCGACAAGAGACCCAGTACTTC	CASSFGTRQETQYF
TRBD2	TRBJ2-7	TRBV12-3/TRBV12-4	many	TGTGCCAGCAGTCCAATAGCGGGAGGGCCTCTCCACGAGCAGTACTTC	CASSPIAGGPLHEQYF
NA	TRBJ2-6	TRBV12-3/TRBV12-4	few	TGTGCCAGCAGTTTCCGGGTGGCTGGGGCCAACGTCCTGACTTTC	CASSFRVAGANVLTF
NA	TRBJ2-5	TRBV3-1	many	TGTGCCAGCAGCCAGGCCCCGGACGTGTCTCAAGAGACCCAGTACTTC	CASSQAPDVSQETQYF
NA	TRBJ1-2	TRBV20-1	many	TGCAGTGCCCGAGACAGCTCTAACTATGGCTACACCTTC	CSARDSSNYGYTF
NA	TRBJ2-2	TRBV7-2	many	TGTGCCAGCAGCTTAGAGATCGTAACTCCCGGGGAGCTGTTTTTT	CASSLEIVTPGELFF
TRBD2	TRBJ2-1	TRBV24-1	many	TGTGCCACCAGTGATTCCGGGAGGGGAGGTGAGCAGTTCTTC	CATSDSGRGGEQFF
NA	TRBJ2-7	TRBV20-1	many	TGCAGTGCTAGTCAGGGAACCTACGAGCAGTACTTC	CSASQGTYEQYF
NA	TRBJ2-7	TRBV5-6	NA	TGTGCCAGCAGTGAGGAGGGGATGTGGCCTAGCGAGCAGTACTTC	CASSEEGMWPSEQYF
TRBD1	TRBJ2-1	TRBV5-4	few	TGTGCCAGCAGCTTCAGGGGGCTAGACAATGAGCAGTTCTTC	CASSFRGLDNEQFF
NA	TRBJ2-5	TRBV20-1	many	TGCAGTGCTTTTGGGAGTGGGGAGACCCAGTACTTC	CSAFGSGETQYF
TRBD1	TRBJ2-7	TRBV12-5	few	TGTGCTAGTGGTTTGGGAACAGGGGCCTACGAGCAGTACTTC	CASGLGTGAYEQYF
NA	TRBJ2-5	TRBV4-3	many	TGCGCCAGCAGCCAAGCTAGCCAAGAGACCCAGTACTTC	CASSQASQETQYF
TRBD1	TRBJ1-1	TRBV6-5	many	TGTGCCAGCAGTCGGACAGGGAGGACTGAAGCTTTCTTT	CASSRTGRTEAFF
NA	TRBJ2-1	TRBV3-1	NA	TGTGCCAGCAGCCTATACACAAAGGCTAATGAGCAGTTCTTC	CASSLYTKANEQFF
NA	TRBJ1-6	TRBV7-8	many	TGTGCCAGCAGCTTAGTGGCAGGTTGGGGTTCACCCCTCCACTTT	CASSLVAGWGSPLHF
NA	TRBJ2-1	TRBV12-3/TRBV12-4	many	TGTGCCAGCAGGAATGACAGGCGCGATGAGCAGTTCTTC	CASRNDRRDEQFF
NA	TRBJ2-5	TRBV7-2	many	TGTGCCAGCAGCTTAGGGGCCGGGACCAGAGAGACCCAGTACTTC	CASSLGAGTRETQYF
NA	TRBJ1-4	TRBV4-3	many	TGCGCCAGCAGCCAAGAAGGGTCGGGGACGCCGGAAAAACTGTTTTTT	CASSQEGSGTPEKLFF
TRBD2	TRBJ2-1	TRBV12-3/TRBV12-4	many	TGTGCCAGCAGTTTAGAGGGAGGGGTCAATGAGCAGTTCTTC	CASSLEGGVNEQFF